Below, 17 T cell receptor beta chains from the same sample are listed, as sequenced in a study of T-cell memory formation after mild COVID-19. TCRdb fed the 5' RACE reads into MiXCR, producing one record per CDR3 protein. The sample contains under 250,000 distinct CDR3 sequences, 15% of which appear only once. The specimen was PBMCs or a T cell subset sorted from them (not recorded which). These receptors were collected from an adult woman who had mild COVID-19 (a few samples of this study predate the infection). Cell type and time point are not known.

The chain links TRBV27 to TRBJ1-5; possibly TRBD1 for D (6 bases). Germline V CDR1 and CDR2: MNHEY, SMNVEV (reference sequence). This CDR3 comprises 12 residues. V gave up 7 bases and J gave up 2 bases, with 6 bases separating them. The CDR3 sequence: CASKGGNQPQHF. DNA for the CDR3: TGTGCCAGCAAGGGGGGCAATCAGCCCCAGCATTTT.

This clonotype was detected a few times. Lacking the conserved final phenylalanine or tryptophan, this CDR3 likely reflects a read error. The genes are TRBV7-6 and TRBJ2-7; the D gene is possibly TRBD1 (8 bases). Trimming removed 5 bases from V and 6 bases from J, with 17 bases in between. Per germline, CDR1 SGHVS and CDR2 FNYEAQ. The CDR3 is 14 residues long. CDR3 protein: CASSPDRGGGEQYS. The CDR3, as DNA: TGTGCCAGCAGCCCCGACAGGGGAGGGGGCGAGCAGTACTCC.

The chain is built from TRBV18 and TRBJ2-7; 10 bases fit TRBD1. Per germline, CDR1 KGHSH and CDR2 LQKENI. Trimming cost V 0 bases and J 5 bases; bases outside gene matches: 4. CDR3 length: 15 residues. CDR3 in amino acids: CASSPPETGGHEQYF. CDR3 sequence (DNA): TGTGCCAGCTCACCACCTGAGACAGGGGGCCACGAGCAGTACTTC. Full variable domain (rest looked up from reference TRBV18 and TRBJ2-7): NAGVMQNPRHLVRRRGQEARLRCSPMKGHSHVYWYRQLPEEGLKFMVYLQKENIIDESGMPKERFSAEFPKEGPSILRIQQVVRGDSAAYFCASSPPETGGHEQYFGPGTRLTVT.

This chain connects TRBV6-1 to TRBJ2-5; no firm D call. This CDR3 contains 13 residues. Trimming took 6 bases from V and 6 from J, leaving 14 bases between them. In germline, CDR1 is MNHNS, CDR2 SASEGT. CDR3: CASRLDKSKTQYF. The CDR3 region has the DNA TGTGCCAGCAGGCTAGACAAGTCCAAGACCCAGTACTTC.

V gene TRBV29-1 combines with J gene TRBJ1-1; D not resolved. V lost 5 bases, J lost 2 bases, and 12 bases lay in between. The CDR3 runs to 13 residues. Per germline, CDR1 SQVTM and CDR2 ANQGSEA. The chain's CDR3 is CSVRSSTNTEAFF. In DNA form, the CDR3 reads TGCAGCGTTCGAAGCAGTACCAACACTGAAGCTTTCTTT.

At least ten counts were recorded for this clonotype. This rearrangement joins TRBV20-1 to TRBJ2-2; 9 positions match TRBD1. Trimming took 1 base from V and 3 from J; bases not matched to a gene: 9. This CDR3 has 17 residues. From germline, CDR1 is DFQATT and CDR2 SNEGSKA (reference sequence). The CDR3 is CSARANRGRRDTGELFF. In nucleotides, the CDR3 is TGCAGTGCTAGAGCGAACAGGGGGCGGAGGGACACCGGGGAGCTGTTTTTT.

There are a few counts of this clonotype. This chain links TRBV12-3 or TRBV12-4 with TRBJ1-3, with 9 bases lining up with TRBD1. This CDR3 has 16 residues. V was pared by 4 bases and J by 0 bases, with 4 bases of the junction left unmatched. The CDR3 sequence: CASSYGTGSSGNTIYF. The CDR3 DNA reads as TGTGCCAGCAGTTACGGGACAGGGAGCTCTGGAAACACCATATATTTT.

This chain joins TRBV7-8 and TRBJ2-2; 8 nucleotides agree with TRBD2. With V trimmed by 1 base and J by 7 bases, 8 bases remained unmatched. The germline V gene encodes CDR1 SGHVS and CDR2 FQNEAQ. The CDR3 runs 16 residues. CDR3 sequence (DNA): TGTGCCAGCAGCTTAGGTCCAGCGGGGGCAGGCGGGGAGCTGTTTTTT. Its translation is CASSLGPAGAGGELFF. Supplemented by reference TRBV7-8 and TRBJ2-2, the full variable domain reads GAGVSQSPRYKVAKRGQDVALRCDPISGHVSLFWYQQALGQGPEFLTYFQNEAQLDKSGLPSDRFFAERPEGSVSTLKIQRTQQEDSAVYLCASSLGPAGAGGELFFGEGSRLTVL.

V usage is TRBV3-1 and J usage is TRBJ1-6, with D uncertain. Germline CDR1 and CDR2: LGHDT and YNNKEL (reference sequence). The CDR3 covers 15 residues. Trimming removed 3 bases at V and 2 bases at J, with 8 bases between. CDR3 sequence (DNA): TGTGCCAGCAGCCAGGGATCTACCTATAATTCACCCCTCCACTTT. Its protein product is CASSQGSTYNSPLHF.

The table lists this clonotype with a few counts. The DNA of the CDR3 is TGTGCCAGCCTCGGACAGGGATACACCGGGGAGCTGTTTTTT. It yields the protein CASLGQGYTGELFF. The chain links TRBV2 to TRBJ2-2; 8 positions agree with TRBD1. V shed 8 bases and J 3 bases; nucleotides not matched to a gene: 5. This CDR3 comprises 14 residues. From germline, CDR1 is SNHLY and CDR2 FYNNEI.

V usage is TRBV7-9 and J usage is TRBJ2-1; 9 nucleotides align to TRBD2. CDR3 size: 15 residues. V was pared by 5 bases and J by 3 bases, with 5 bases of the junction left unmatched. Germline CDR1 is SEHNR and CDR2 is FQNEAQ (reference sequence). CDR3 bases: TGTGCCAGCAGCGCGGGGGGGACTCGCTACAATGAGCAGTTCTTC. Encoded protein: CASSAGGTRYNEQFF. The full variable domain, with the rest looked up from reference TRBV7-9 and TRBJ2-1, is DTGVSQNPRHKITKRGQNVTFRCDPISEHNRLYWYRQTLGQGPEFLTYFQNEAQLEKSRLLSDRFSAERPKGSFSTLEIQRTEQGDSAMYLCASSAGGTRYNEQFFGPGTRLTVL.

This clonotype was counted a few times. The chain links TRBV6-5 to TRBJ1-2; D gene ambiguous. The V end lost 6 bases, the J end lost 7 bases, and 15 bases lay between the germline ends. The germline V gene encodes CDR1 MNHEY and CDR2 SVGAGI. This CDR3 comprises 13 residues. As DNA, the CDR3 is TGTGCCAGCAGCCCACGTGCAGGACGTGGCTACACCTTC. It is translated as CASSPRAGRGYTF.

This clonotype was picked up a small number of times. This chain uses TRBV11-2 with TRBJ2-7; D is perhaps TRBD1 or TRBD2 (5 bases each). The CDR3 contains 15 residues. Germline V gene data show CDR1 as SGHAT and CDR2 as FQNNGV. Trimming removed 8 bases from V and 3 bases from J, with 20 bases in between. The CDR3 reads CASDSGGSVSYEQYF. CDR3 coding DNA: TGTGCCAGCGACAGTGGAGGCTCCGTCAGCTACGAGCAGTACTTC.

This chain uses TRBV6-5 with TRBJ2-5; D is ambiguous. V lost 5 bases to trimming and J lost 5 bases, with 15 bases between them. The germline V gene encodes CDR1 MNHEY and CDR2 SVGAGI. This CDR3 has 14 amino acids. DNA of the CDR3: TGTGCCAGCAGTAACAGACAAAACGGGGAGACCCAGTACTTC. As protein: CASSNRQNGETQYF.

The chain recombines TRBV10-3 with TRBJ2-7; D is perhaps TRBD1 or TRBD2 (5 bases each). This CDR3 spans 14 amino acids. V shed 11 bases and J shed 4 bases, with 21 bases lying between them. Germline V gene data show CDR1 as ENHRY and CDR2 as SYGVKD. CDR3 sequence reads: CALSRDQSLYEQYF. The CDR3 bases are TGTGCCCTTAGTAGGGACCAGAGCCTTTACGAGCAGTACTTC.

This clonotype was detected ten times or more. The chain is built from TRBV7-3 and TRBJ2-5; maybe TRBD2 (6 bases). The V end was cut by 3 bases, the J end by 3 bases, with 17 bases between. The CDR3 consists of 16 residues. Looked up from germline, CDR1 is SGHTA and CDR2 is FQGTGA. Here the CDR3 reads CASSFSGSSAKETQYF. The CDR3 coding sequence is TGTGCCAGCAGCTTCAGTGGTTCTAGCGCGAAAGAGACCCAGTACTTC.

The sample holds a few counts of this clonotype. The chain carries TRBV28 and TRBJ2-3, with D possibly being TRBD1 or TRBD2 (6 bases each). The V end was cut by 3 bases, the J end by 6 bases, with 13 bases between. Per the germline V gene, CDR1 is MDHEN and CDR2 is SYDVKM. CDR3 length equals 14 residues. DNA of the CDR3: TGTGCCAGCAGTTTGAACTCGGGGGCGGATACGCAGTATTTT. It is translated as CASSLNSGADTQYF.